The sequence of this T cell receptor (beta chain) was determined in a study of a mutant IDH1 vaccine in newly diagnosed glioma. This clone has just a few counts. What it binds is unknown. Time point: week 35, safety follow-up. One vaccine dose held 300 ug of mutant IDH1 20-mer peptide and came with topical imiquimod. The CDR3 sequence is 15 residues long. In germline, CDR1 is MGHDK, CDR2 SYGVNS. Between the trimmed V and J ends, which lost 8 bases and 4 bases, there was a span of 20 bases. Produced via immunoSEQ multiplex PCR; TCRdb's table is partial and in-frame only. This sample carries about 54,000 clones, about nine tenths of them seen once, and the ten largest clones take 1.6%.

This clonotype was sampled from a middle-aged man with glioma. The sequencing used PBMCs, collected from a glioma patient whose treatment included an IDH1 peptide vaccine. The rearrangement links TRBV25-1 to TRBJ1-1; the D gene is possibly TRBD1 (6 bases). DNA for the CDR3: TGTGCCAGCCATGGGGGCGAGGGCCCACTCACTGAAGCTTTCTTT. It translates to CASHGGEGPLTEAFF. The full variable domain, with the rest looked up from reference TRBV25-1 and TRBJ1-1, is EADIYQTPRYLVIGTGKKITLECSQTMGHDKMYWYQQDPGMELHLIHYSYGVNSTEKGDLSSESTVSRIRTEHFPLTLESARPSHTSQYLCASHGGEGPLTEAFFGQGTRLTVV.